A single sample gave rise to the 17 T cell receptor beta chains below, sequenced in a study of blood T cell repertoires in COVID-19 (dated by TCRdb to the early 2020s). Library method: the immunoSEQ multiplex PCR assay. The table was pulled from immuneACCESS by TCRdb, which kept in-frame rearrangements only. Such tables lose some clones; where checked, under half of the loss comes from unresolved V genes, and the rest has no known cause. A total of some 300,000 clones appear in this sample, roughly 86% of them only once. The ten largest clonotypes hold roughly 10% of the sample. Sequenced input: PBMCs or T cells enriched from blood (not recorded which). These receptors all come from a woman aged 25 to 39 who had recovered from COVID-19.

A single count supports this clone. The chain combines TRBV29-1 with TRBJ2-7; 9 nucleotides agree with TRBD2. This CDR3 is 16 amino acids long. Losses at the gene ends were 1 base for V and 0 bases for J; bases not matched to a gene: 7. CDR1 SQVTM and CDR2 ANQGSEA come from the germline V gene. DNA for the CDR3: TGCAGCGTTGAAGGTGTTGGACTAGCGAACTCCTACGAGCAGTACTTC. It specifies CSVEGVGLANSYEQYF.

This rearrangement joins TRBV27 to TRBJ1-1; 8 bases line up with TRBD1. Germline CDR1 and CDR2: MNHEY and SMNVEV (reference sequence). The CDR3 consists of 15 residues. The J segment lost 3 bases and the V segment lost 1 base, leaving 4 bases of the junction unmatched. CDR3 protein: CASSLWGTGDTEAFF. The CDR3 bases are TGTGCCAGCAGTTTATGGGGGACAGGAGACACTGAAGCTTTCTTT.

The chain couples TRBV25-1 to TRBJ2-1, with 9 nucleotides matching TRBD1. CDR3 length equals 17 residues. CDR1 and CDR2 from the germline V gene are MGHDK and SYGVNS. After removal of 4 bases from V and 6 bases from J, the junction contained 13 bases not matched to a gene. The DNA for the CDR3 is TGTGCCAGCAGTGGAGCATCCGGGACAGGGAGGGCCAATGAGCAGTTCTTC. This gives the protein CASSGASGTGRANEQFF.

The CDR3 DNA follows: TGCGCCAGCAGCGGGTGGGACAGGTCCTACGAGCAGTACTTC. It encodes CASSGWDRSYEQYF. V gene TRBV5-1 combines with J gene TRBJ2-7; 8 bases fit TRBD1. The CDR3 runs 14 residues. J was trimmed by 1 base and V by 4 bases; bases with no gene match: 4. Germline CDR1 reads SGHRS; CDR2 reads YFSETQ.

This chain joins TRBV10-3 and TRBJ1-5; 7 bases align to TRBD1. The CDR3 runs to 14 residues. V lost 5 bases and J lost 4; bases outside the gene matches: 5. The germline CDR1 and CDR2 sequences are ENHRY and SYGVKD. The CDR3 DNA is TGTGCCATCAGTAAAGGACAGGATAATCAGCCCCAGCATTTT. This encodes CAISKGQDNQPQHF.

A note on this clone: Other DNA sequences in the same sample also yield this CDR3. The chain uses TRBV28 and TRBJ1-5, with a weak D call TRBD1 (5 bases). Germline CDR1 and CDR2: MDHEN and SYDVKM. Trimming took off 2 bases at V and 2 bases at J, with 7 bases between the two ends. This CDR3 has 14 amino acids. CDR3 bases: TGTGCCAGCAGTTTAAGGGGTGGCAATCAGCCCCAGCATTTT. It specifies CASSLRGGNQPQHF.

The chain is built from TRBV2 and TRBJ1-1; no definite D call. Trimming removed 4 bases from V and 1 base from J, with 10 bases in between. Germline values: CDR1 SNHLY, CDR2 FYNNEI. The CDR3 extends over 14 amino acids. CDR3 in amino acids: CASSVHSENTEAFF. In DNA, the CDR3 is TGTGCCAGCAGTGTGCACAGTGAGAACACTGAAGCTTTCTTT. The full variable domain, rest sourced from reference TRBV2 and TRBJ1-1, is EPEVTQTPSHQVTQMGQEVILRCVPISNHLYFYWYRQILGQKVEFLVSFYNNEISEKSEIFDDQFSVERPDGSNFTLKIRSTKLEDSAMYFCASSVHSENTEAFFGQGTRLTVV.

The chain combines TRBV18 with TRBJ1-5, with a possible D match to TRBD1 (5 bases). This CDR3 is built from 16 residues. V dropped 3 bases and J dropped 9 bases, with 21 bases sitting between them. The germline V gene has CDR1 KGHSH and CDR2 LQKENI. The CDR3 region is CASSPGGQGALGPQHF. DNA for the CDR3: TGTGCCAGCTCACCTGGCGGTCAGGGTGCATTAGGGCCCCAGCATTTT.

The V gene is TRBV19, the J gene TRBJ1-2; D call uncertain. The CDR3 spans 13 residues. Germline values: CDR1 LNHDA, CDR2 SQIVND (reference sequence). V was trimmed by 3 bases and J by 8 bases, leaving 13 bases between them. The CDR3 coding sequence is TGTGCCAGTAGTATCACAGTTCGAAAAGGCTACACCTTC. It yields the protein CASSITVRKGYTF.

This chain links TRBV5-1 with TRBJ1-3, with 7 bases fitting TRBD1. This CDR3 region has 15 residues. Per germline, CDR1 SGHRS and CDR2 YFSETQ. J lost 1 base, V lost 5 bases, and 6 bases had no gene match. CDR3 amino acids: CASSIGGASGNTIYF. The CDR3 DNA reads as TGCGCCAGCAGTATAGGGGGCGCGTCTGGAAACACCATATATTTT. Using reference TRBV5-1 and TRBJ1-3 for the parts outside the CDR3, the full variable domain is KAGVTQTPRYLIKTRGQQVTLSCSPISGHRSVSWYQQTPGQGLQFLFEYFSETQRNKGNFPGRFSGRQFSNSRSEMNVSTLELGDSALYLCASSIGGASGNTIYFGEGSWLTVV.

For the CDR3, the DNA is TGTGCCAGCAGCTTGTTCGACAGGGCCAATCAGCCCCAGCATTTT. It codes for CASSLFDRANQPQHF. The V call is TRBV5-8, the J call TRBJ1-5, with 7 positions matching TRBD1. V lost 1 base, J lost 3 bases, and 4 bases stayed unmatched. The length of the CDR3 is 15 residues. From germline, CDR1 is SGHTS and CDR2 YDEGEE. Supplemented by reference TRBV5-8 and TRBJ1-5, the full variable domain reads EAGVTQSPTHLIKTRGQQATLRCSPISGHTSVYWYQQALGLGLQFLLWYDEGEERNRGNFPPRFSGRQFPNYSSELNVNALELEDSALYLCASSLFDRANQPQHFGDGTRLSIL.

V is TRBV29-1 and J is TRBJ1-2, with D uncertain. V was clipped by 4 bases and J by 0 bases, with 15 bases between them. The CDR3 is 15 residues long. The germline gives CDR1 SQVTM, CDR2 ANQGSEA. CDR3 loop: CSVVVTAYTNYGYTF. For the CDR3, the DNA is TGCAGCGTTGTGGTTACAGCCTATACTAACTATGGCTACACCTTC.

The gene calls are TRBV29-1 and TRBJ2-3; unclear D gene. Germline V CDR1 and CDR2: SQVTM, ANQGSEA. The V and J ends lost 6 bases and 0 bases respectively, with 4 bases between them. The CDR3 extends over 11 amino acids. This CDR3 is CSVSSTDTQYF. The CDR3 DNA reads as TGCAGCGTGTCTAGCACAGATACGCAGTATTTT.

The V call is TRBV18, the J call TRBJ2-4; possible D gene TRBD2, 5 bases. Trimming stripped 4 bases from V and 7 bases from J, with 8 bases between. Germline V gene sequence: CDR1 KGHSH, CDR2 LQKENI. The CDR3 length is 12 residues. CDR3 residues: CASSRGSNIQYF. In DNA form, the CDR3 reads TGTGCCAGCTCACGTGGGAGTAACATTCAGTACTTC.

This chain joins TRBV18 and TRBJ1-5; no clear D gene. Trimming removed 3 bases from V and 3 bases from J, with 9 bases in between. The germline CDR1 and CDR2 sequences are KGHSH and LQKENI. The CDR3 totals 14 residues. CDR3 DNA: TGTGCCAGCTCACCCGAGGTGGTCAATCAGCCCCAGCATTTT. As protein: CASSPEVVNQPQHF.

V gene TRBV7-6 combines with J gene TRBJ1-1; 9 bases are shared with TRBD1. CDR1 SGHVS and CDR2 FNYEAQ come from the germline V gene. V lost 1 base, J lost 3 bases, and 6 bases stayed unmatched. There are 16 residues in the CDR3. The CDR3 is CASSLVGQGRDTEAFF. The CDR3 nucleotides are TGTGCCAGCAGCTTAGTCGGACAGGGGCGAGACACTGAAGCTTTCTTT.

The chain employs TRBV25-1 and TRBJ1-2, with a possible D match to TRBD1 (6 bases). The V gene lost 1 base and the J gene lost 8 bases, with 14 bases spanning the gap. The CDR3 has 14 amino acids. Per germline, CDR1 MGHDK and CDR2 SYGVNS. The CDR3 loop reads CASSESTGQGGYTF. The CDR3 nucleotides read TGTGCCAGCAGTGAATCCACAGGGCAGGGAGGCTACACCTTC.